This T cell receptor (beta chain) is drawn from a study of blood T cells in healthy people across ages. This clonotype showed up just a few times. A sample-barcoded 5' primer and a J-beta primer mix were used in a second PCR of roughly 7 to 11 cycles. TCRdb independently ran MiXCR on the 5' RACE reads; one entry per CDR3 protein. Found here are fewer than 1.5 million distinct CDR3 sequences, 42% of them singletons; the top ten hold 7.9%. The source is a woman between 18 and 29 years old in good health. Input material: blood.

In DNA, the CDR3 is TGTGCCAGCAGTAGGGGGGGAGGCTATAATTCACCCCTCCACTTT. It is translated as CASSRGGGYNSPLHF. The rearrangement joins TRBV27 to TRBJ1-6; tentative D call: TRBD1 (6 bases). The V end lost 5 bases, the J end lost 3 bases, and 11 bases lay between the germline ends. The CDR3 is 15 residues long. CDR1 and CDR2 from the germline V gene are MNHEY and SMNVEV (reference sequence).